These 26 T cell receptor beta chains originate from one sample sequenced in a study of blood T cell repertoires in COVID-19. Assay used: immunoSEQ multiplex PCR; TCRdb lists only in-frame clones, some missing. The sample comprises more than 150,000 clones, 60% to 80% of which are singletons, and about 15% rests with the top ten. The sample comprised PBMCs or T cells enriched from blood (not recorded which). These receptors originate from a man in his 60s who had been exposed to COVID-19.

This clone was seen only a few times. J is TRBJ2-2 and V is TRBV11-2; 9 bases align to TRBD2. Looked up from germline, CDR1 is SGHAT and CDR2 is FQNNGV. There are 16 residues in the CDR3. Losses at the gene ends were 5 bases for V and 3 bases for J; bases not matched to a gene: 7. CDR3 sequence (DNA): TGTGCCAGCAGCATGCTAGCGGGATTCGACACCGGGGAGCTGTTTTTT. Its protein is CASSMLAGFDTGELFF.

V is TRBV7-2 and J is TRBJ1-5, with a possible D match to TRBD1 (5 bases). The germline gives CDR1 SGHTA, CDR2 FQGNSA. The CDR3 is 14 residues long. Trimming took 3 bases from V and 1 from J, leaving 7 bases between them. CDR3 in DNA: TGTGCCAGCAGCTTGGACAACAGCAATCAGCCCCAGCATTTT. Translating it yields CASSLDNSNQPQHF.

For the CDR3, the DNA is TGCGCCAGCAGCCGACCGGGACTAGCGGGCACCGGGGAGCTGTTTTTT. It specifies CASSRPGLAGTGELFF. The chain links TRBV4-1 to TRBJ2-2; 12 bases match TRBD2. This CDR3 spans 16 amino acids. Germline CDR1 MGHRA, CDR2 YSYEKL. The V and J ends lost 4 bases and 4 bases, in that order; junction bases with no gene match: 4.

The chain employs TRBV11-2 and TRBJ2-1; 12 positions match TRBD2. CDR3 length equals 17 residues. Germline CDR1 is SGHAT and CDR2 is FQNNGV. Trimming cost V 5 bases and J 6 bases; bases outside gene matches: 11. CDR3 region: CASSPWTSGILGNEQFF. For the CDR3, the DNA is TGTGCCAGCAGCCCCTGGACTAGCGGGATCTTGGGCAATGAGCAGTTCTTC. The full variable domain, in which reference TRBV11-2 and TRBJ2-1 provide the parts outside the CDR3, is EAGVAQSPRYKIIEKRQSVAFWCNPISGHATLYWYQQILGQGPKLLIQFQNNGVVDDSQLPKDRFSAERLKGVDSTLKIQPAKLEDSAVYLCASSPWTSGILGNEQFFGPGTRLTVL.

The V and J genes are TRBV9 and TRBJ2-7; the match to TRBD2 covers 9 bases. Germline V gene lookup returns CDR1 SGDLS and CDR2 YYNGEE. This CDR3 region has 16 residues. J lost 3 bases, V lost 4 bases, and 11 bases had no gene match. CDR3 DNA sequence: TGTGCCAGCAGCCCCCGGGGTGCGGGAGGGCTCTACGAGCAGTACTTC. Translation: CASSPRGAGGLYEQYF. Looking up the rest from reference TRBV9 and TRBJ2-7 gives the full variable domain: DSGVTQTPKHLITATGQRVTLRCSPRSGDLSVYWYQQSLDQGLQFLIQYYNGEERAKGNILERFSAQQFPDLHSELNLSSLELGDSALYFCASSPRGAGGLYEQYFGPGTRLTVT.

The chain recombines TRBV30 with TRBJ2-3, with D tentatively TRBD2 (6 bases). Per germline, CDR1 GTSNPN and CDR2 SVGIG (reference sequence). V gave up 2 bases and J gave up 7 bases, with 10 bases separating them. The CDR3 is 12 residues long. CDR3 sequence (DNA): TGTGCCTGGAGTCCTAGCGCCAATACGCAGTATTTT. The encoded protein is CAWSPSANTQYF. Full variable domain (remainder filled in from reference TRBV30 and TRBJ2-3): SQTIHQWPATLVQPVGSPLSLECTVEGTSNPNLYWYRQAAGRGLQLLFYSVGIGQISSEVPQNLSASRPQDRQFILSSKKLLLSDSGFYLCAWSPSANTQYFGPGTRLTVL.

The chain employs TRBV2 and TRBJ1-3; the D gene is possibly TRBD1 (6 bases). Trimming stripped 4 bases from V and 0 bases from J, with 7 bases between. The V gene's germline CDR1 is SNHLY and CDR2 FYNNEI. This CDR3 is built from 14 residues. For the CDR3, the DNA is TGTGCCAGCAGTGGGACAGCCTCTGGAAACACCATATATTTT. This gives the protein CASSGTASGNTIYF.

The chain carries TRBV27 and TRBJ1-2; D gene uncertain. Germline V gene data show CDR1 as MNHEY and CDR2 as SMNVEV (reference sequence). V gave up 0 bases and J gave up 7 bases, with 12 bases separating them. CDR3 length: 14 amino acids. In nucleotides, the CDR3 is TGTGCCAGCAGTTTATCTACCGGGGTGGCTGGCTACACCTTC. Its translation is CASSLSTGVAGYTF.

The chain couples TRBV29-1 to TRBJ1-2; a possible D gene is TRBD1 (5 bases). V lost 0 bases and J 4 bases, leaving 6 bases between the germline ends. The germline gives CDR1 SQVTM, CDR2 ANQGSEA. The CDR3 has 12 amino acids. Here the CDR3 DNA reads TGCAGCGTTGAAGAACAGGTCTATGGCTACACCTTC. The encoded protein is CSVEEQVYGYTF.

This clone was recorded only once. The CDR3, as DNA: TGTGCCAGCAGTTTACCCGCGGTCCAAGAGACCCAGTACTTC. Encoded protein: CASSLPAVQETQYF. The chain combines TRBV28 with TRBJ2-5, with D hard to call. The germline V gene encodes CDR1 MDHEN and CDR2 SYDVKM. Trimming took 2 bases from V and 1 from J, leaving 8 bases between them. The CDR3 covers 14 residues.

This clone was observed a single time. The V and J genes are TRBV11-2 and TRBJ1-2, with a possible D match to TRBD1 (5 bases). Germline loops: CDR1 SGHAT, CDR2 FQNNGV. CDR3 length: 15 residues. Trimming stripped 3 bases from V and 6 bases from J, with 17 bases between. CDR3 nucleotides: TGTGCCAGCAGCTTCGATCGGGCAGGGAGGAATGGCTACACCTTC. This sequence encodes CASSFDRAGRNGYTF. The whole variable domain, remainder taken from reference TRBV11-2 and TRBJ1-2, is EAGVAQSPRYKIIEKRQSVAFWCNPISGHATLYWYQQILGQGPKLLIQFQNNGVVDDSQLPKDRFSAERLKGVDSTLKIQPAKLEDSAVYLCASSFDRAGRNGYTFGSGTRLTVV.

The gene calls are TRBV15 and TRBJ1-4; tentative D call: TRBD1 (5 bases). This CDR3 contains 16 residues. The V end was cut by 3 bases, the J end by 2 bases, with 13 bases between. Germline-derived CDR1 and CDR2 are LNHNV and YYDKDF (reference sequence). The CDR3: CATSSASGPTNEKLFF. The CDR3 region has the DNA TGTGCCACCAGCAGCGCGTCAGGGCCCACTAATGAAAAACTGTTTTTT.

The chain's CDR3 is CASSLSRLAVYNEQFF. CDR3 nucleotides: TGCGCCAGCAGCTTGTCGCGGCTAGCGGTTTACAATGAGCAGTTCTTC. The rearrangement uses TRBV5-1 and TRBJ2-1; the match to TRBD2 covers 7 bases. Trimming cost V 1 base and J 4 bases; bases outside gene matches: 8. The V gene's germline CDR1 is SGHRS and CDR2 YFSETQ. The CDR3 is 16 residues long.

The chain uses TRBV15 and TRBJ1-4; the D gene is possibly TRBD1 (6 bases). The germline V and J ends were trimmed by 3 bases and 6 bases, with 17 bases remaining between them. This CDR3 region has 16 residues. Germline V CDR1 and CDR2: LNHNV, YYDKDF (reference sequence). The DNA of the CDR3 is TGTGCCACCAGCAGCGGGACAAACATCGGGTATGAAAAACTGTTTTTT. Protein sequence: CATSSGTNIGYEKLFF. Based on the CDR3 plus reference TRBV15 and TRBJ1-4, the full variable domain is DAMVIQNPRYQVTQFGKPVTLSCSQTLNHNVMYWYQQKSSQAPKLLFHYYDKDFNNEADTPDNFQSRRPNTSFCFLDIRSPGLGDTAMYLCATSSGTNIGYEKLFFGSGTQLSVL.

The V call is TRBV5-8, the J call TRBJ2-3; the D is unclear. The CDR3 covers 15 residues. Germline values: CDR1 SGHTS, CDR2 YDEGEE. Trimming cost V 2 bases and J 1 base, with 11 bases left between them. This CDR3 reads CASSFEVFGTDTQYF. DNA for the CDR3: TGTGCCAGCAGCTTCGAGGTTTTTGGCACAGATACGCAGTATTTT.

V and J are TRBV19 and TRBJ1-1, with D unresolved. Trimming left V 1 base short and J 0 bases short, with 6 bases between. The CDR3 spans 14 residues. CDR1 and CDR2 from the germline V gene are LNHDA and SQIVND (reference sequence). The CDR3 nucleotides are TGTGCCAGTAGTATAGGTACTGTGAACACTGAAGCTTTCTTT. Residues: CASSIGTVNTEAFF.

The chain employs TRBV30 and TRBJ1-3; D is unclear. Germline V CDR1 and CDR2: GTSNPN, SVGIG (reference sequence). Trimming removed 2 bases from V and 1 base from J, with 9 bases in between. CDR3 size: 14 residues. The chain's CDR3 is CAWSMRVSGNTIYF. CDR3 in DNA: TGTGCCTGGAGTATGAGGGTGTCTGGAAACACCATATATTTT.

This clone has just a few counts. The chain couples TRBV6-5 to TRBJ1-3; D not resolved. The V and J ends lost 0 bases and 4 bases respectively, with 10 bases between them. This CDR3 has 15 residues. Germline CDR1 reads MNHEY; CDR2 reads SVGAGI. CDR3 amino acids: CASSYSRDVGNTIYF. CDR3 coding DNA: TGTGCCAGCAGTTACTCCCGGGATGTGGGAAACACCATATATTTT.

This chain joins TRBV5-1 and TRBJ2-7, with a tentative D call TRBD1 (5 bases). V was pared by 0 bases and J by 3 bases, with 7 bases between. Per germline, CDR1 SGHRS and CDR2 YFSETQ. This CDR3 comprises 13 residues. CDR3 sequence: CASSLGQLYEQYF. In nucleotides, the CDR3 is TGCGCCAGCAGCTTGGGACAGCTCTACGAGCAGTACTTC.

This clone was detected once. The chain has TRBV6-6 and TRBJ1-5; D call uncertain. Trimming took off 2 bases at V and 7 bases at J, with 6 bases between the two ends. The CDR3 spans 12 residues. The germline CDR1 and CDR2 sequences are MNHNY and SVGAGI (reference sequence). The CDR3 coding sequence is TGTGCCAGCAGTTACGGTGAGCAGCCCCAGCATTTT. This sequence encodes CASSYGEQPQHF.

The chain recombines TRBV5-1 with TRBJ2-7; TRBD2 aligns across 8 bases. Germline V gene sequence: CDR1 SGHRS, CDR2 YFSETQ. The CDR3 spans 15 residues. V shed 0 bases and J 4 bases; nucleotides not matched to a gene: 6. In DNA, the CDR3 is TGCGCCAGCAGCTTGGAGGCAGCGGGAGCTTACGAGCAGTACTTC. Encoded protein: CASSLEAAGAYEQYF.

The rearrangement links TRBV27 to TRBJ1-1; possible D gene TRBD1, 6 bases. V was shortened by 3 bases and J by 10 bases, with 15 bases between the two germline ends. The V gene's germline CDR1 is MNHEY and CDR2 SMNVEV (reference sequence). CDR3 size: 13 residues. The DNA of the CDR3 is TGTGCCAGCAGTTTTAAGAGAGGGGGAAGAGCTTTCTTT. Protein sequence: CASSFKRGGRAFF.

This clone was observed a single time. The chain combines TRBV18 with TRBJ2-7; a weak D match, TRBD1 (6 bases). The germline V gene encodes CDR1 KGHSH and CDR2 LQKENI. The CDR3 extends over 14 amino acids. V was shortened by 4 bases and J by 3 bases, with 13 bases between the two germline ends. For the CDR3, the DNA is TGTGCCAGCTCACAAGAACAGGGCTTCTACGAGCAGTACTTC. Encoded protein: CASSQEQGFYEQYF.

V usage is TRBV10-3 and J usage is TRBJ2-1; a weak D match, TRBD2 (6 bases). CDR1 ENHRY and CDR2 SYGVKD come from the germline V gene. Trimming left V 10 bases short and J 7 bases short, with 17 bases between. The CDR3 is 13 residues long. The CDR3 region has the DNA TGTGCCACCTACGGAGGGAGGATGAATGAGCAGTTCTTC. This translates into CATYGGRMNEQFF.

The V and J genes are TRBV6-5 and TRBJ2-1; 9 positions agree with TRBD2. V trimming: 2 bases; J trimming: 5 bases; junction bases outside the gene matches: 4. The CDR3 covers 15 residues. Germline lookup yields CDR1 MNHEY and CDR2 SVGAGI. For the CDR3, the DNA is TGTGCCAGCAGTTACGCCCCTAGCGGGGACAATGAGCAGTTCTTC. Translation gives CASSYAPSGDNEQFF.

V usage is TRBV5-1 and J usage is TRBJ2-7, with 11 nucleotides matching TRBD2. Germline-derived CDR1 and CDR2 are SGHRS and YFSETQ. CDR3 size: 16 residues. With V trimmed by 4 bases and J by 1 base, 7 bases remained unmatched. The CDR3 nucleotides read TGCGCCAGCAGCCCGGAACCTAGCGGGAGGTCCTACGAGCAGTACTTC. Protein product: CASSPEPSGRSYEQYF.